This T cell receptor (beta chain) was captured in a study of T cell changes during pregnancy in multiple sclerosis. This clone has a single count. The CDR3 totals 14 residues. Germline CDR1 and CDR2: SGHVS and FQNEAQ. With 4 bases removed from V and 0 bases from J, the gap between germline ends came to 9 bases. TCRdb's copy holds only in-frame clones and misses some; the assay was immunoSEQ multiplex PCR. Here the sample spans just under 65,000 clones, 75% to 95% being singletons. Sequencing used peripheral blood, obtained after pregnancy. The chain recombines TRBV7-8 with TRBJ1-1, with D unclear. The receptor was derived from a female donor in good health, enrolled as a control in a pregnancy study. The DNA of the CDR3 is TGTGCCAGCAGCTCCCGCCGGTTGAACACTGAAGCTTTCTTT. It is translated as CASSSRRLNTEAFF.